This T cell receptor (beta chain) was identified in a study of T cell clusters in autoimmune cytopenias (dated by TCRdb to between 2018 and 2021). Looking at the study overall: The median TRB sequencing depth was about 50,000 reads per sample, and the median number of distinct TRB clonotypes was more than 2,000 per sample. In autoimmune cytopenia patients, peripheral blood TRB and IGH repertoires were sequenced during active disease and over treatment follow-up, together with healthy, CLL and autoimmune hepatitis controls. The study aimed to test whether autoimmune cytopenia patients carry a disease-specific immune repertoire signature usable as a blood-based biomarker.

CDR1 SGHDT and CDR2 YYEEEE are derived from the germline V gene. The CDR3, from cysteine to phenylalanine, totals 13 residues. No DNA is listed. To amplify TRB rearrangements, a touch-down multiplex PCR protocol was run with the TRB-A and TRB-B primer pools combined in a single tube. Illumina adapters and sample indices were attached to the amplicons through two consecutive PCR reactions using Phusion HS II polymerase. The amplicons were gel-purified using the NucleoSpin Gel and PCR Clean-up kit, after which quantification was performed by Qubit and quality was checked on an Agilent 2100 Bioanalyzer. Libraries were sequenced on an Illumina MiSeq using 600-cycle, single-indexed, paired-end runs. The paper's data handling went like this. MiXCR version 2.1.12 with the default MiXCR reference library was used to align and assemble TRB reads. Each unique CDR3 nucleotide sequence defined a clone, and only productive sequences with at least two reads were analysed. Alpha-parameterized diversity profiles (alpha 0 to 5), including the Shannon (alpha 1) and Simpson (alpha 2) indices, were computed with an R script to assess repertoire diversity. Combinatorial TRB VJ usage was calculated with the tcR package and was compared between cohorts by principal component analysis performed with ade4. GLIPH was used to cluster TCRbeta CDR3s in pairs of cohorts matched for age and read depth, and a Wilcoxon test was used to compare cluster frequencies. TCRdb reprocessed the reads, and each CDR3 protein sequence is entered once, without DNA. The V and J calls and clone size come from TCRdb's table, not from the authors' own analysis. This sample's clone table shows fewer than 3,000 distinct CDR3 sequences. The ten largest account for 35% of the sample.

For each sample, TRB amplification used 200 to 250 ng of peripheral blood genomic DNA, equal to approximately 37,500 genome equivalents. This clonotype is medium-sized (0.01 to 0.1%) by its frequency; no count is available. The antigen it binds to is not known. Overall results and qualifications from the work: About 3.2-fold more exclusive TRB clusters were observed in healthy donors than in active autoimmune hepatitis patients, consistent with an autoimmunity-wide signature. The T cell clusters were only ever defined in silico, so experimental validation of their functional role was still needed. The GLIPH analysis suggested a lack of physiological T cell clusters in primary autoimmune cytopenia patients, since 51 clusters were exclusive to healthy donors whereas 17 were exclusive to patients. The TRB repertoire shifts, including less even repertoires in secondary cytopenia and CLL, mostly reflected lymphoma bias and not autoimmunity. The cluster-lack signature was not seen for secondary cytopenia versus CLL, apparently masked by the dominant lymphoma-associated repertoire.

Sequenced input: peripheral blood. Rearrangement joined TRBV5-6 to TRBJ2-5. The origin of this receptor is a human donor with an autoimmune cytopenia, with autoimmune hepatitis or in good health (not recorded which). The CDR3 has the sequence CASSLVGQETQYF.